This T cell receptor (beta chain) was identified in a study of glioma-infiltrating T cells. Whole-study results and caveats: Very few CDR3 sequences were shared between tissue and blood. Non-neoplastic patients had below-expected tissue-blood divergence, while all gliomas exceeded expectation.

This clonotype has at least ten counts. The antigen is unknown. Using RNA template, CDR3s of TCR alpha and beta were amplified with iRepertoire arm-PCR. For one-step reverse transcription and amplification, roughly 95-400 ng of tissue mRNA or PBMC total RNA was used. One entry per CDR3 protein, called by TCRdb with MiXCR from the multiplex PCR reads. The sample holds about 99,000 distinct CDR3 sequences; about 30% are singletons and the top ten take 44%. The clonotype originates from a human donor with low-grade glioma or glioblastoma, undergoing nonglioma brain surgery, or in good health (not recorded which). The sequenced sample consisted of glioma tissue, nonneoplastic brain tissue, or PBMCs (not recorded which).

This CDR3 is CSARANRGWGNTEAFF. The DNA of the CDR3 is TGCAGTGCTAGAGCTAACAGGGGTTGGGGGAACACTGAAGCTTTCTTT. The genes are TRBV20-1 and TRBJ1-1, with 7 bases fitting TRBD1. V dropped 1 base and J dropped 1; count of bases not matched to a gene: 9. The length of the CDR3 is 16 residues. CDR1 and CDR2 (germline): DFQATT, SNEGSKA (reference sequence).